Given below is one T cell receptor (beta chain) in context. Its antigen remains undetermined. Per-base qualities were not stored, and no clone one base away is much larger. This record belongs to a study of CD8 T cells in ankylosing spondylitis (dated by TCRdb to about 2017). Context from the whole study: To find TCR variants linked to disease, the study profiled T cell receptor beta repertoires in ankylosing spondylitis patients and healthy donors. Peripheral blood samples were taken, and synovial fluid was additionally collected from ankylosing spondylitis patients. The full study cohort comprised about 24 ankylosing spondylitis patients and roughly 110 healthy donors.

TCRdb lists the instrument as Illumina HiSeq 2500. Quantitative 5'-RACE with molecular barcodes was the method used to prepare the TCR beta libraries. Regarding the original processing steps: Disease-linked TCR variants were identified with a new computational method built on a probabilistic model of VDJ rearrangement. TCRdb reprocessed the public reads (quality trimming at Q25 with fastp, clone calling with MiXCR) and kept in-frame beta chains. Here each entry gathers all rows of one CDR3 protein and keeps the most common genes and DNA. The V and J calls reflect TCRdb's pipeline rather than the authors' work. This sample has over 400,000 distinct CDR3 sequences in its table, and roughly a quarter of those were observed once. The top ten clones comprise roughly 0.8% of the sample. General study outcomes and caveats: Some motif variants were previously reported in synovial fluid and blood of reactive arthritis patients, suggesting common disease-initiation mechanisms. The disease-linked clones showed a CD8+ phenotype and occurred at relatively low frequencies in peripheral blood. The disease-linked clones were reported as significantly enriched in matched synovial fluid samples from ankylosing spondylitis patients. Blood from ankylosing spondylitis patients appeared to be characterized by a TCR beta motif made up of several highly homologous amino acid variants.

The germline ends are 9 bases apart after V is trimmed by 0 bases and J by 6 bases. CDR1 is given as SGHRS and CDR2 as YFSETQ, both from the germline V gene. The cysteine opens and the phenylalanine closes a CDR3 of 13 amino acids. Just CDR3 DNA is preserved here, 39 bases in frame from base 1. Sequences were obtained from blood, either unsorted or a sorted T cell fraction (not recorded which). The V and J genes are TRBV5-1 and TRBJ1-2, with TRBD1 tentatively as D gene (5 bases match). The TCR was taken from a male donor with ankylosing spondylitis. The CDR3: CASSLVGEHGYTF. The base sequence is TGCGCCAGCAGCTTGGTGGGGGAGCATGGCTACACCTTC.